This passage covers 16 T cell receptor beta chains from one sample sequenced in a study of ipilimumab plus nivolumab after autologous stem cell transplantation. The assay was immunoSEQ multiplex PCR, and TCRdb's table has in-frame clones only and misses some. The repertoire holds some 87,000 clones, with over 80% as singletons. Sample: PBMCs, taken in a trial of ipilimumab plus nivolumab as post-transplant consolidation. Every receptor here comes from a male donor with diffuse large B-cell lymphoma.

This rearrangement joins TRBV27 to TRBJ2-3; D unresolved. Trimming stripped 3 bases from V and 4 bases from J, with 8 bases between. The CDR3 covers 13 residues. Germline V gene data show CDR1 as MNHEY and CDR2 as SMNVEV (reference sequence). The CDR3 coding sequence is TGTGCCAGCAGTTTTTTCGGCCCAGATACGCAGTATTTT. Its translation: CASSFFGPDTQYF.

The V and J genes are TRBV9 and TRBJ1-5; D remains unclear. Trimming took off 0 bases at V and 2 bases at J, with 9 bases between the two ends. CDR3 length: 15 amino acids. Germline V gene data show CDR1 as SGDLS and CDR2 as YYNGEE. This CDR3 is CASSVGGLGNQPQHF. In DNA, the CDR3 is TGTGCCAGCAGCGTAGGAGGGTTGGGCAATCAGCCCCAGCATTTT.

The V call is TRBV4-3, the J call TRBJ2-3; 10 positions match TRBD2. With 3 bases clipped from V and 2 bases from J, the junction kept 5 bases outside the gene matches. There are 16 residues in the CDR3. The V gene's germline CDR1 is LGHNA and CDR2 YSLEER. This CDR3 is CASSHLAGDHTDTQYF. The CDR3 DNA sequence: TGCGCCAGCAGCCATCTAGCGGGGGACCACACAGATACGCAGTATTTT.

A single count supports this clone. V and J are TRBV2 and TRBJ2-5; 8 nucleotides line up with TRBD2. Germline V gives CDR1 SNHLY, CDR2 FYNNEI. V lost 1 base to trimming and J lost 2 bases; unmatched junction nucleotides: 6. This CDR3 comprises 16 residues. This CDR3 reads CASSEGGTRVQETQYF. CDR3 in DNA: TGTGCCAGCAGTGAAGGCGGGACTAGGGTTCAAGAGACCCAGTACTTC.

The sample holds a few counts of this clone. The J gene is TRBJ2-7, the V gene TRBV5-1; 9 bases are a match to TRBD2. After removal of 4 bases from V and 1 base from J, the junction contained 15 bases not matched to a gene. Germline V gene sequence: CDR1 SGHRS, CDR2 YFSETQ. There are 18 residues in the CDR3. The CDR3 reads CASSPLGSGTSRSYEQYF. CDR3 bases: TGCGCCAGCAGCCCGTTAGGGAGCGGGACTAGCAGGTCCTACGAGCAGTACTTC.

The gene calls are TRBV5-4 and TRBJ2-5; a possible D gene is TRBD2 (5 bases). In germline, CDR1 is SGHNT, CDR2 YYREEE (reference sequence). Trimming removed 2 bases at V and 4 bases at J, with 9 bases between. CDR3 length: 13 residues. CDR3 sequence: CASSFRGSETQYF. The CDR3 bases are TGTGCCAGCAGCTTCCGAGGGTCAGAGACCCAGTACTTC. Full variable domain (missing parts from reference TRBV5-4 and TRBJ2-5): ETGVTQSPTHLIKTRGQQVTLRCSSQSGHNTVSWYQQALGQGPQFIFQYYREEENGRGNFPPRFSGLQFPNYSSELNVNALELDDSALYLCASSFRGSETQYFGPGTRLLVL.

The chain uses TRBV29-1 and TRBJ2-7, with a possible D match to TRBD2 (5 bases). Germline V gene sequence: CDR1 SQVTM, CDR2 ANQGSEA. This CDR3 is 10 amino acids long. CDR3 in DNA: TGCAGGGCGGACTGTAAAGAGCAGTACTTC. This encodes CRADCKEQYF.

V usage is TRBV7-9 and J usage is TRBJ1-4, with 9 bases that match TRBD1. CDR1 and CDR2 (germline): SEHNR, FQNEAQ (reference sequence). J was trimmed by 5 bases and V by 5 bases; bases with no gene match: 3. CDR3 length: 14 residues. CDR3 sequence reads: CASSPGTGNEKLFF. The CDR3 nucleotides are TGTGCCAGCAGCCCCGGGACAGGGAATGAAAAACTGTTTTTT.

V and J are TRBV6-1 and TRBJ1-2, with a tentative D call TRBD1 (6 bases). The germline gives CDR1 MNHNS, CDR2 SASEGT. The CDR3 is made up of 13 amino acids. V was shortened by 9 bases and J by 5 bases, with 16 bases between the two germline ends. The CDR3, as DNA: TGTGCCAGACCCGGACAGTTGGAGTATGGCTACACCTTC. Residues: CARPGQLEYGYTF.

V gene TRBV6-4 combines with J gene TRBJ2-3, with TRBD2 matching 12 bases. Germline assignment: CDR1 MRHNA and CDR2 SNTAGT. V lost 6 bases to trimming and J lost 4 bases; unmatched junction nucleotides: 2. CDR3 length: 14 amino acids. CDR3 nucleotide sequence: TGTGCCAGCAGGAGGACTAGCGGGGCAGATACGCAGTATTTT. Its protein is CASRRTSGADTQYF.

This rearrangement joins TRBV6-5 to TRBJ2-7; 8 bases agree with TRBD1. Per germline, CDR1 MNHEY and CDR2 SVGAGI. CDR3 length equals 12 residues. V shed 6 bases and J 6 bases; nucleotides not matched to a gene: 4. Here the CDR3 reads CASSRDRGEQYF. The CDR3 DNA reads TGTGCCAGCAGCCGCGACAGGGGCGAGCAGTACTTC.

This chain connects TRBV9 to TRBJ2-1, with 11 bases identical to TRBD2. CDR3 length equals 17 residues. V was clipped by 0 bases and J by 6 bases; unmatched bases: 8. In germline, CDR1 is SGDLS, CDR2 YYNGEE. CDR3 nucleotide sequence: TGTGCCAGCAGCGTAGCTAGGGCTAGCGGGGGGAGCAATGAGCAGTTCTTC. Translation: CASSVARASGGSNEQFF.

The chain recombines TRBV10-3 with TRBJ1-1, with TRBD1 matching 7 bases. The CDR3 runs 13 residues. With 10 bases clipped from V and 1 base from J, the junction kept 6 bases outside the gene matches. Germline CDR1 reads ENHRY; CDR2 reads SYGVKD. The CDR3 loop reads CATTGTANTEAFF. The CDR3 DNA reads as TGTGCCACCACCGGGACAGCGAACACTGAAGCTTTCTTT.

This chain joins TRBV6-4 and TRBJ2-1, with TRBD2 matching over 11 bases. The germline V gene encodes CDR1 MRHNA and CDR2 SNTAGT. The V segment lost 5 bases and the J segment 4 bases; nucleotides outside the gene matches: 7. The CDR3 totals 16 residues. CDR3 region: CASSYASGGMYNEQFF. The CDR3 bases are TGTGCCAGCAGTTATGCTAGCGGGGGGATGTACAATGAGCAGTTCTTC.

This rearrangement joins TRBV9 to TRBJ1-1; D remains ambiguous. Germline lookup yields CDR1 SGDLS and CDR2 YYNGEE. The V gene lost 3 bases and the J gene lost 6 bases, with 15 bases spanning the gap. The CDR3 is 14 residues long. Here the CDR3 reads CASSAHNGGSEAFF. The DNA of the CDR3 is TGTGCCAGCAGCGCCCACAATGGAGGGTCTGAAGCTTTCTTT. Full variable domain (missing parts from reference TRBV9 and TRBJ1-1): DSGVTQTPKHLITATGQRVTLRCSPRSGDLSVYWYQQSLDQGLQFLIQYYNGEERAKGNILERFSAQQFPDLHSELNLSSLELGDSALYFCASSAHNGGSEAFFGQGTRLTVV.

The V and J genes are TRBV6-1 and TRBJ2-2, with 8 positions matching TRBD1. With 6 bases clipped from V and 5 bases from J, the junction kept 8 bases outside the gene matches. The germline V gene encodes CDR1 MNHNS and CDR2 SASEGT. The CDR3 contains 15 residues. Here the CDR3 DNA reads TGTGCCAGCAGACGGACAGGGAGCGTGACCGGGGAGCTGTTTTTT. Encoded protein: CASRRTGSVTGELFF.